This TCR beta chain is from a study of shared T cell receptors in the human thymus. Assay: immunoSEQ multiplex PCR; the TCRdb copy retains only in-frame clones and omits some. The table has hundreds of thousands of clones, 75% to 80% seen once. Germline V lookup: CDR1 LGHNA, CDR2 YSLEER. The V segment lost 3 bases and the J segment 6 bases; nucleotides outside the gene matches: 19. This CDR3 is built from 19 residues. The same sample was also used in a study of human thymus T cells. That investigation notes: Serving as donors were healthy Finnish infants, each of whom was having open corrective surgery for congenital heart defects.

The V gene is TRBV4-3, the J gene TRBJ2-3; TRBD2 matches 9 bases. The sequence was obtained from a boy in the first two years of life with a congenital heart defect. The sample consisted of thymocytes. The CDR3 sequence: CASSHTTLFLAGWRDTQYF. The DNA of the CDR3 is TGCGCCAGCAGCCATACCACACTTTTCCTAGCGGGATGGCGGGATACGCAGTATTTT.